Listed here are 21 T cell receptor beta chains from one sample, sequenced in a study of T cell responses to AZD1222 COVID-19 vaccine. Only in-frame clones appear in the TCRdb table, and some are missing; sequencing was by immunoSEQ multiplex PCR. This table holds 140,000 to 150,000 clones, 85% to 90% found once. Material: peripheral blood, obtained on day 0 of AZD1222 vaccination. The receptors originated from an adult in good health.

V usage is TRBV5-6 and J usage is TRBJ2-7, with TRBD1 matching 10 bases. V lost 0 bases to trimming and J lost 6 bases; unmatched junction nucleotides: 3. CDR1 is SGHDT and CDR2 is YYEEEE in the germline V gene. The CDR3 spans 14 residues. The CDR3: CASSLVGTGVEQYF. The CDR3 DNA reads as TGTGCCAGCAGCTTGGTTGGGACAGGGGTCGAGCAGTACTTC.

The chain recombines TRBV11-3 with TRBJ2-7, with D maybe TRBD2 (5 bases). The CDR3 covers 15 residues. Germline V gene lookup returns CDR1 SGHNT and CDR2 YENEEA. Trimming left V 5 bases short and J 7 bases short, with 21 bases between. CDR3: CASSRLRAEIEEQYF. The CDR3 DNA sequence: TGTGCCAGCAGCCGTCTAAGAGCGGAGATAGAAGAGCAGTACTTC.

The chain has TRBV27 and TRBJ2-1; 8 bases map to TRBD2. The germline V gene encodes CDR1 MNHEY and CDR2 SMNVEV (reference sequence). Trimming at V came to 8 bases and at J to 10 bases, leaving 1 base not matched to a gene. The CDR3 is 10 amino acids. The CDR3 here is CASRLAEQFF. DNA for the CDR3: TGTGCCAGCCGACTAGCGGAGCAGTTCTTC.

The rearrangement links TRBV18 to TRBJ1-2; D may be TRBD1 (5 bases). Looked up from germline, CDR1 is KGHSH and CDR2 is LQKENI. This CDR3 contains 13 residues. Trimming removed 0 bases from V and 8 bases from J, with 10 bases in between. The CDR3 spells CASSPPNRQGYTF. The CDR3 DNA is TGTGCCAGCTCACCACCGAACAGGCAGGGCTACACCTTC.

J is TRBJ1-5 and V is TRBV7-9; D not resolved. With 1 base removed from V and 5 bases from J, the gap between germline ends came to 3 bases. The CDR3 is made up of 12 amino acids. Germline CDR1 reads SEHNR; CDR2 reads FQNEAQ (reference sequence). CDR3 region: CASSLGDQPQHF. CDR3 nucleotides: TGTGCCAGCAGCTTAGGGGATCAGCCCCAGCATTTT. Full variable domain (outside the CDR3, taken from reference TRBV7-9 and TRBJ1-5): DTGVSQNPRHKITKRGQNVTFRCDPISEHNRLYWYRQTLGQGPEFLTYFQNEAQLEKSRLLSDRFSAERPKGSFSTLEIQRTEQGDSAMYLCASSLGDQPQHFGDGTRLSIL.

There are a few counts of this clone. This rearrangement joins TRBV19 to TRBJ1-5; D ambiguous. CDR1 and CDR2 from the germline V gene are LNHDA and SQIVND (reference sequence). This CDR3 contains 15 residues. Trimming took 3 bases from V and 0 from J, leaving 9 bases between them. The CDR3 DNA sequence: TGTGCCAGTAGTATGAAGTCGCTTAGCAATCAGCCCCAGCATTTT. Translation: CASSMKSLSNQPQHF.

The V gene is TRBV6-1, the J gene TRBJ2-3; the match to TRBD2 covers 7 bases. This CDR3 region has 16 residues. V shed 3 bases, J shed 0 bases, and the junction held 6 bases outside the gene matches. Germline CDR1 is MNHNS and CDR2 is SASEGT. The CDR3 here is CASSDPGRPSTDTQYF. The CDR3 DNA reads as TGTGCCAGCAGTGACCCCGGGAGGCCAAGCACAGATACGCAGTATTTT.

On this clone: An end of the junction differs from the germline gene, which may be a read error. The V and J genes are TRBV30 and TRBJ1-2; TRBD1 might be the D (5 bases). The CDR3 is 13 amino acids. In germline, CDR1 is GTSNPN, CDR2 SVGIG (reference sequence). CDR3 sequence (DNA): TGCACAGCATCGGGGGTCGGTGGCTATGGCTACACCTTC. Translating gives CTASGVGGYGYTF.

This clone has a handful of counts. The genes are TRBV7-9 and TRBJ2-7; maybe TRBD2 (6 bases). This CDR3 has 13 amino acids. V shed 4 bases and J shed 6 bases, with 13 bases lying between them. Germline V gene lookup returns CDR1 SEHNR and CDR2 FQNEAQ (reference sequence). The CDR3 loop reads CASSSEGRSEQYF. Here the CDR3 DNA reads TGTGCCAGCAGCTCCGAGGGGAGGTCCGAGCAGTACTTC.

V is TRBV10-3 and J is TRBJ2-7, with TRBD1 matching over 11 bases. CDR3 size: 16 residues. CDR1 is ENHRY and CDR2 is SYGVKD in the germline V gene. Trimming removed 0 bases from V and 0 bases from J; junction bases left unmatched: 1. The CDR3 region has the DNA TGTGCCATCAGTGAGTCGGGGACAGGGGGCTCCTACGAGCAGTACTTC. It yields the protein CAISESGTGGSYEQYF.

V usage is TRBV18 and J usage is TRBJ1-2, with a possible D match to TRBD1 (5 bases). The CDR3 has 16 amino acids. V was pared by 3 bases and J by 4 bases, with 18 bases between. Germline values: CDR1 KGHSH, CDR2 LQKENI. The CDR3 sequence: CASSPGGSLIFYGYTF. For the CDR3, the DNA is TGTGCCAGCTCACCGGGGGGGAGCCTGATTTTCTATGGCTACACCTTC.

The V call is TRBV4-1, the J call TRBJ1-1, with D possibly being TRBD1 (5 bases). The CDR3 spans 15 residues. Per the germline V gene, CDR1 is MGHRA and CDR2 is YSYEKL. V was trimmed by 0 bases and J by 8 bases, leaving 16 bases between them. CDR3 nucleotide sequence: TGCGCCAGCAGCCAAGAGGGACGGGGTCGCCAAGAAGCTTTCTTT. Translated: CASSQEGRGRQEAFF.

The chain joins TRBV7-9 to TRBJ2-2; D not certain. The CDR3 covers 14 residues. Germline V gene data show CDR1 as SEHNR and CDR2 as FQNEAQ (reference sequence). With 3 bases removed from V and 3 bases from J, the gap between germline ends came to 8 bases. The CDR3: CASSFQPDTGELFF. DNA for the CDR3: TGTGCCAGCAGCTTTCAACCCGACACCGGGGAGCTGTTTTTT.

The CDR3 spells CASSLWVGKVDEKLFF. The CDR3, as DNA: TGTGCCAGCAGCTTATGGGTTGGGAAGGTGGATGAAAAACTGTTTTTT. The chain joins TRBV7-6 to TRBJ1-4; D not resolved. The CDR3 extends over 16 amino acids. Germline V gives CDR1 SGHVS, CDR2 FNYEAQ. V lost 2 bases and J lost 6, with 16 bases in between.

V and J are TRBV6-1 and TRBJ1-1; no reliable D call. The V end lost 2 bases, the J end lost 3 bases, and 7 bases lay between the germline ends. The CDR3 length is 13 residues. Germline V gene sequence: CDR1 MNHNS, CDR2 SASEGT. CDR3 amino acids: CASSESLDTEAFF. CDR3 sequence (DNA): TGTGCCAGCAGTGAATCTCTGGACACTGAAGCTTTCTTT.

The chain links TRBV18 to TRBJ2-1, with 15 bases lining up with TRBD2. This CDR3 has 17 residues. The ends lost 2 bases at V and 6 bases at J; junction bases unmatched: 5. The germline V gene encodes CDR1 KGHSH and CDR2 LQKENI. The CDR3 here is CASSPTSGLAGGNEQFF. CDR3 bases: TGTGCCAGCTCACCAACCTCGGGACTAGCGGGAGGCAATGAGCAGTTCTTC.

The J gene is TRBJ2-3, the V gene TRBV30; D possibly corresponds to TRBD2 (6 bases). The CDR3 is 18 amino acids. Trimming shortened V by 3 bases and J by 1 base, and 23 bases separated the two germline ends. Looked up from germline, CDR1 is GTSNPN and CDR2 is SVGIG (reference sequence). This chain's CDR3 is CAWSRERSIGRRTDTQYF. The CDR3 DNA reads TGTGCCTGGAGCCGAGAAAGATCGATAGGGAGGCGCACAGATACGCAGTATTTT.

This clone showed up just a few times. The chain joins TRBV27 to TRBJ1-2, with 9 nucleotides matching TRBD1. Germline CDR1 reads MNHEY; CDR2 reads SMNVEV (reference sequence). The CDR3 covers 21 residues. J gave up 0 bases and V 7 bases, and 24 bases lay outside the gene matches. The CDR3 DNA sequence: TGTGCCAGCAAAGTCGGGGGGGTTCGCGCGGACAGGGGTCTATCTAACTATGGCTACACCTTC. Its protein product is CASKVGGVRADRGLSNYGYTF.

V is TRBV14 and J is TRBJ2-1; D is perhaps TRBD1 (6 bases). This CDR3 spans 20 amino acids. The V end was cut by 2 bases, the J end by 1 base, with 24 bases between. Germline V gene lookup returns CDR1 SGHDN and CDR2 FVKESK. This CDR3 reads CASSQHAKVLRGRSYNEQFF. CDR3 nucleotides: TGTGCCAGCAGCCAACACGCGAAGGTCCTGAGGGGGAGATCCTACAATGAGCAGTTCTTC.

CDR3 sequence: CSVFGAMNTEAFF. CDR3 in DNA: TGCAGCGTATTCGGCGCCATGAACACTGAAGCTTTCTTT. V usage is TRBV29-1 and J usage is TRBJ1-1; no clear D. Trimming cost V 6 bases and J 0 bases, with 11 bases left between them. From germline, CDR1 is SQVTM and CDR2 ANQGSEA. The CDR3 loop spans 13 amino acids.

The V and J genes are TRBV19 and TRBJ2-7; TRBD1 matches at 8 bases. The junction had 6 bases not matched to a gene; V was cut back by 5 bases and J by 0 bases. This CDR3 spans 15 amino acids. The germline gives CDR1 LNHDA, CDR2 SQIVND (reference sequence). The CDR3 loop reads CASSSFDRGSYEQYF. The CDR3 region has the DNA TGTGCCAGTAGTTCTTTTGACAGGGGCTCCTACGAGCAGTACTTC.